What follows are 20 T cell receptor beta chains derived from one specimen sequenced in a study of blood T cell repertoires in COVID-19. Only in-frame clones appear in the TCRdb table, and some are missing; sequencing was by immunoSEQ multiplex PCR. The sample gives under 250,000 clones, approximately 90% of which show up once; under 14% is in the top ten. What was sequenced was PBMCs or T cells enriched from blood (not recorded which). Receptor source: a man aged 25 to 40 who had recovered from COVID-19.

The chain recombines TRBV3-1 (or the pseudogene TRBV3-2) with TRBJ2-7, with 7 bases that match TRBD2. The CDR3 is made up of 15 amino acids. Germline assignment: CDR1 LGHDT and CDR2 YNNKEL (reference sequence). V shed 4 bases and J 6 bases; nucleotides not matched to a gene: 12. The CDR3 bases are TGTGCCAGCAGCCGAAACCAGGGAGGGTACCCCGAGCAGTACTTC. Residues: CASSRNQGGYPEQYF.

The chain combines TRBV24-1 with TRBJ2-2; TRBD2 is a possible D gene (7 bases). This CDR3 has 12 amino acids. Deletions cut 9 bases from V and 14 bases from J, with 18 bases between. CDR1 is KGHDR and CDR2 is SFDVKD in the germline V gene. Here the CDR3 DNA reads TGTGCCACCTCCCCCGAGGGGGGGTCCCTGTTTTTT. Protein product: CATSPEGGSLFF.

The gene calls are TRBV5-4 and TRBJ2-7; 8 nucleotides match TRBD2. Looked up from germline, CDR1 is SGHNT and CDR2 is YYREEE (reference sequence). V trimming: 6 bases; J trimming: 3 bases; junction bases outside the gene matches: 11. The CDR3 has 15 residues. CDR3 nucleotides: TGTGCCAGCACCGAAGGACTAGCCTTCGTCTACGAGCAGTACTTC. Its translation is CASTEGLAFVYEQYF.

The table lists this clone with a few counts. The chain carries TRBV5-4 and TRBJ2-7, with 8 bases identical to TRBD1. The germline V gene encodes CDR1 SGHNT and CDR2 YYREEE (reference sequence). There are 16 residues in the CDR3. V was clipped by 0 bases and J by 4 bases; unmatched bases: 9. In nucleotides, the CDR3 is TGTGCCAGCAGCTTGGGGGGACAGGTCGCGATGTACGAGCAGTACTTC. Translated, it gives CASSLGGQVAMYEQYF.

V gene TRBV19 combines with J gene TRBJ2-7; D perhaps matches TRBD1 (6 bases). The CDR3 has 15 amino acids. CDR1 and CDR2 from the germline V gene are LNHDA and SQIVND (reference sequence). V was clipped by 2 bases and J by 3 bases, with 14 bases between them. The CDR3 DNA is TGTGCCAGTAGTATAACCAGGGGCGTGGGCTACGAGCAGTACTTC. The encoded protein is CASSITRGVGYEQYF.

V usage is TRBV27 and J usage is TRBJ2-7; 8 bases are shared with TRBD2. The J segment lost 2 bases and the V segment lost 6 bases, leaving 6 bases of the junction unmatched. The CDR3 runs to 14 residues. Germline-derived CDR1 and CDR2 are MNHEY and SMNVEV (reference sequence). CDR3 in DNA: TGTGCCAGCAGGGCGGGAGGAGGAGCCTACGAGCAGTACTTC. It is translated as CASRAGGGAYEQYF.

The rearrangement uses TRBV3-1 (or the pseudogene TRBV3-2) and TRBJ1-5, with D maybe TRBD1 (5 bases). The V end was cut by 1 base, the J end by 3 bases, with 13 bases between. The length of the CDR3 is 16 residues. Germline assignment: CDR1 LGHDT and CDR2 YNNKEL (reference sequence). CDR3 in amino acids: CASSQGGGTNNQPQHF. The CDR3 DNA sequence: TGTGCCAGCAGCCAAGGGGGGGGGACGAACAATCAGCCCCAGCATTTT.

This clone was seen at least ten times. The J gene is TRBJ2-7, the V gene TRBV19; TRBD1 matches at 7 bases. The CDR3 runs to 16 residues. The germline gives CDR1 LNHDA, CDR2 SQIVND (reference sequence). The J segment lost 7 bases and the V segment lost 5 bases, leaving 17 bases of the junction unmatched. The CDR3 sequence is CASSLTTGAQGREQYF. The CDR3 DNA reads TGTGCCAGTAGTTTAACCACAGGGGCTCAGGGTCGGGAGCAGTACTTC.

The V gene is TRBV24-1, the J gene TRBJ2-7, with 10 nucleotides matching TRBD1. Germline-derived CDR1 and CDR2 are KGHDR and SFDVKD. The CDR3 is 16 amino acids. After removal of 4 bases from V and 0 bases from J, the junction contained 5 bases not matched to a gene. In DNA, the CDR3 is TGTGCCACCAGTGAAACCGGGACAGGGGACTCCTACGAGCAGTACTTC. This translates into CATSETGTGDSYEQYF.

The chain combines TRBV4-2 with TRBJ2-1; 7 positions agree with TRBD2. The CDR3 totals 13 residues. In germline, CDR1 is LGHNA, CDR2 YNFKEQ. V gave up 3 bases and J gave up 7 bases; unmatched junction bases: 3. The CDR3 spells CASSQGGRNEQFF. As DNA, the CDR3 is TGTGCCAGCAGCCAGGGAGGGCGGAATGAGCAGTTCTTC.

This clone showed up just a few times. The chain has TRBV12-1 and TRBJ1-1. TRBV12-1 is given as a pseudogene. The CDR3 runs to 14 residues. The CDR3 region has the DNA TGTGCCAGCGGTATTGCGGGGCACAGCACTGAAGCTTTCTTT. This sequence encodes CASGIAGHSTEAFF.

This chain connects TRBV4-3 to TRBJ2-3, with a possible D match to TRBD1 (6 bases). CDR3 size: 13 residues. Germline V gene lookup returns CDR1 LGHNA and CDR2 YSLEER. V shed 4 bases and J shed 4 bases, with 9 bases lying between them. DNA for the CDR3: TGCGCCAGCAGCCCCCGGACAGCAGATACGCAGTATTTT. This codes for CASSPRTADTQYF.

The chain employs TRBV18 and TRBJ2-5, with a tentative D call TRBD2 (6 bases). Germline V gene sequence: CDR1 KGHSH, CDR2 LQKENI. The V gene lost 5 bases and the J gene lost 8 bases, with 15 bases spanning the gap. The CDR3 is 13 amino acids. DNA for the CDR3: TGTGCCAGCTCAGCTCTAGCGCAGGCCACCCAGTACTTC. Residues: CASSALAQATQYF.

The chain is built from TRBV7-2 and TRBJ2-7; D is ambiguous. V lost 1 base and J 4 bases, leaving 11 bases between the germline ends. This CDR3 has 14 residues. Germline V lookup: CDR1 SGHTA, CDR2 FQGNSA. CDR3 DNA sequence: TGTGCCAGCAGCTTAGAACGGTCAGCGTACGAGCAGTACTTC. This encodes CASSLERSAYEQYF.

The V and J genes are TRBV10-2 and TRBJ1-1; D unclear. This CDR3 has 13 amino acids. CDR1 is WSHSY, CDR2 SAAADI, per germline. The germline V and J ends were trimmed by 8 bases and 1 base, with 11 bases remaining between them. The CDR3 spells CASRPAGNTEAFF. The CDR3, as DNA: TGCGCCAGCCGGCCCGCAGGGAACACTGAAGCTTTCTTT.

This chain joins TRBV11-2 and TRBJ1-2; D call uncertain. The ends were cut back, 1 base at V and 7 bases at J, with 4 bases in the middle. The CDR3 runs 11 residues. Germline V gene lookup returns CDR1 SGHAT and CDR2 FQNNGV. Here the CDR3 reads CASSLVGGYTF. Here the CDR3 DNA reads TGTGCCAGCAGCTTAGTCGGTGGCTACACCTTC.

J is TRBJ1-2 and V is TRBV7-2; D not certain. Germline CDR1 SGHTA, CDR2 FQGNSA. CDR3 length: 12 residues. The V and J ends lost 4 bases and 5 bases respectively, with 8 bases between them. The CDR3 here is CASSSKSYGYTF. The CDR3 nucleotides read TGTGCCAGCAGCTCCAAGAGTTATGGCTACACCTTC.

The chain joins TRBV19 to TRBJ1-2; D ambiguous. Trimming left V 2 bases short and J 2 bases short, with 12 bases between. Germline V gives CDR1 LNHDA, CDR2 SQIVND (reference sequence). This CDR3 has 15 amino acids. The CDR3 sequence: CASSIPEAVNYGYTF. The CDR3 coding sequence is TGTGCCAGTAGTATACCTGAGGCAGTCAACTATGGCTACACCTTC.

The chain joins TRBV6-5 to TRBJ2-2; 8 nucleotides line up with TRBD2. The CDR3 is 15 residues long. Trimming cost V 4 bases and J 6 bases; bases outside gene matches: 7. CDR1 MNHEY and CDR2 SVGAGI come from the germline V gene. CDR3 sequence (DNA): TGTGCCAGCAGTTCCGGGACTAGTCCTTCCGGGGAGCTGTTTTTT. This sequence encodes CASSSGTSPSGELFF.

The DNA of the CDR3 is TGTGCCAGCAGCGGTGGCGGGAGCACCTACGAGCAGTACTTC. Translating gives CASSGGGSTYEQYF. This rearrangement joins TRBV4-2 to TRBJ2-7, with 7 bases matching TRBD2. CDR1 LGHNA and CDR2 YNFKEQ come from the germline V gene. The CDR3 is 14 amino acids. Trimming removed 5 bases from V and 2 bases from J; junction bases left unmatched: 6.